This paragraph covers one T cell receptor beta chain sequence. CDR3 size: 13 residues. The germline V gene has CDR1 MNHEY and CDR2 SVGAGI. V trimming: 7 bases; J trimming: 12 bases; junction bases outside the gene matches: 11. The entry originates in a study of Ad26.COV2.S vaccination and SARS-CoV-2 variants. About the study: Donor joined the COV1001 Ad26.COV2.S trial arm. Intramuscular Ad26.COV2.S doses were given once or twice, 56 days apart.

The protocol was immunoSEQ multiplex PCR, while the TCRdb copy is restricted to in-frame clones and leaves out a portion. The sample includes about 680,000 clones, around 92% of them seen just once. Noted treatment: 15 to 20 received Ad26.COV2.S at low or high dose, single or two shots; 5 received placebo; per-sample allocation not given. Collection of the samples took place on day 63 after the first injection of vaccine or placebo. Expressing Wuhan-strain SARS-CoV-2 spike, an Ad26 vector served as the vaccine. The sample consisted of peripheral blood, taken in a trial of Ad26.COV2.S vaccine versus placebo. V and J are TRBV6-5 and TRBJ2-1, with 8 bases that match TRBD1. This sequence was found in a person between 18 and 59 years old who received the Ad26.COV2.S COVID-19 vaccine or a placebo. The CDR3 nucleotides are TGTGCCAGCAACTCTCTCTCCGGGACAGGGCAGTTCTTC. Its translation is CASNSLSGTGQFF.